The 15 T cell receptor beta chains reported below all come from one sample, sequenced in a study of cytotoxic CD8 clonotypes in ibrutinib-treated CLL. Sequenced by immunoSEQ multiplex PCR; TCRdb stores in-frame clones only, minus some. The sample shows some 310,000 clones, about 80% of them seen only once. The sample here was PBMCs, taken before ibrutinib treatment. The source is a human donor with chronic lymphocytic leukemia.

This rearrangement joins TRBV27 to TRBJ2-7; 9 nucleotides agree with TRBD1. CDR1 is MNHEY, CDR2 SMNVEV, per germline (reference sequence). This CDR3 contains 15 residues. With 8 bases clipped from V and 5 bases from J, the junction kept 13 bases outside the gene matches. CDR3 amino acids: CASGSGTGLFDEQYF. The CDR3 DNA reads TGTGCCAGCGGAAGTGGGACAGGGTTATTCGACGAGCAGTACTTC.

A few counts support this clone. The rearrangement links TRBV9 to TRBJ2-3; D is unresolved. The CDR3 consists of 14 residues. The V end was cut by 0 bases, the J end by 2 bases, with 7 bases between. Per the germline V gene, CDR1 is SGDLS and CDR2 is YYNGEE. The CDR3 spells CASSVELFTDTQYF. DNA for the CDR3: TGTGCCAGCAGCGTAGAACTTTTCACAGATACGCAGTATTTT.

The chain joins TRBV25-1 to TRBJ2-7; tentatively, D is TRBD1 or TRBD2 (6 bases each). Per germline, CDR1 MGHDK and CDR2 SYGVNS. Trimming took 9 bases from V and 0 from J, leaving 12 bases between them. This CDR3 spans 13 amino acids. The CDR3 nucleotides read TGTGCCAGTAGGAGGGGGTACTCCTACGAGCAGTACTTC. This gives the protein CASRRGYSYEQYF.

This chain joins TRBV9 and TRBJ2-5, with 9 bases aligning to TRBD2. The V gene end was trimmed by 2 bases and the J gene end by 6 bases; junction bases not matched to a gene: 8. The length of the CDR3 is 15 residues. Germline CDR1 SGDLS, CDR2 YYNGEE. The CDR3 here is CASSVLAGEGQTQYF. DNA of the CDR3: TGTGCCAGCAGCGTTTTAGCGGGAGAAGGTCAGACCCAGTACTTC.

V is TRBV6-1 and J is TRBJ2-5; possibly TRBD1 for D (6 bases). This CDR3 is 15 amino acids long. V shed 2 bases and J shed 5 bases, with 15 bases lying between them. CDR1 and CDR2 from the germline V gene are MNHNS and SASEGT. The CDR3 here is CASSENQGRAETQYF. The CDR3 DNA sequence: TGTGCCAGCAGTGAAAATCAGGGGCGGGCGGAGACCCAGTACTTC.

This chain connects TRBV7-9 to TRBJ2-7, with D possibly TRBD1 on 5 matching bases. Germline V gene data show CDR1 as SEHNR and CDR2 as FQNEAQ (reference sequence). This CDR3 comprises 16 residues. Trimming left V 3 bases short and J 2 bases short, with 17 bases between. The CDR3 sequence is CASSFPETADAYEQYF. The CDR3 nucleotides are TGTGCCAGCAGCTTTCCAGAGACAGCCGACGCCTACGAGCAGTACTTC.

The chain recombines TRBV9 with TRBJ2-7, with a weak D call TRBD1 (6 bases). The CDR3 extends over 16 amino acids. CDR1 is SGDLS and CDR2 is YYNGEE in the germline V gene. Trimming removed 1 base from V and 1 base from J, with 15 bases in between. CDR3 bases: TGTGCCAGCAGCGTAATGGGACAAGCCGCATCCTACGAGCAGTACTTC. It yields the protein CASSVMGQAASYEQYF.

This chain joins TRBV10-3 and TRBJ1-4; D remains ambiguous. V was pared by 8 bases and J by 2 bases, with 12 bases between. Germline values: CDR1 ENHRY, CDR2 SYGVKD. This CDR3 is 14 amino acids long. The CDR3 sequence: CAIRREATNEKLFF. DNA for the CDR3: TGTGCCATCCGGAGAGAGGCGACTAATGAAAAACTGTTTTTT.

The rearrangement uses TRBV30 and TRBJ2-7; D is ambiguous. The CDR3 is made up of 10 amino acids. Trimming cost V 5 bases and J 4 bases, with 6 bases left between them. CDR1 and CDR2 from the germline V gene are GTSNPN and SVGIG (reference sequence). CDR3 region: CAWGLYEQYF. In DNA form, the CDR3 reads TGTGCCTGGGGGTTATACGAGCAGTACTTC.

For the CDR3, the DNA is TGTGCCAGCAGCTTAATCGGGAGGGCCTACGAGCAGTACTTC. Amino acid sequence: CASSLIGRAYEQYF. The chain carries TRBV7-2 and TRBJ2-7; 8 nucleotides match TRBD2. The germline V gene encodes CDR1 SGHTA and CDR2 FQGNSA. The trim removed 2 bases at V and 2 bases at J, leaving 2 bases unmatched. This CDR3 region has 14 residues.

Comments on this clone: A read error may account for a junction end that differs from germline. V is TRBV28 and J is TRBJ2-5, with 14 bases lining up with TRBD2. This CDR3 spans 12 amino acids. Germline V lookup: CDR1 MDHEN, CDR2 SYDVKM. The DNA of the CDR3 is TGTGCCAGCAGATCCCCGACTAGCGGGGGGGACTTC. It is translated as CASRSPTSGGDF. Looking up the rest from reference TRBV28 and TRBJ2-5 gives the full variable domain: DVKVTQSSRYLVKRTGEKVFLECVQDMDHENMFWYRQDPGLGLRLIYFSYDVKMKEKGDIPEGYSVSREKKERFSLILESASTNQTSMYLCASRSPTSGGDFGPGTRLLVL.

The gene calls are TRBV2 and TRBJ2-2; a possible D gene is TRBD2 (6 bases). V was clipped by 3 bases and J by 5 bases, with 13 bases between them. This CDR3 region has 15 residues. Germline CDR1 and CDR2: SNHLY and FYNNEI. The CDR3 is CASSDLGRSTGELFF. The CDR3 coding sequence is TGTGCCAGCAGTGATCTCGGGAGAAGTACCGGGGAGCTGTTTTTT.

This clone was observed a single time. This chain uses TRBV29-1 with TRBJ1-1; no firm D call. The CDR3 is 13 amino acids. Between the trimmed V and J ends, which lost 0 bases and 11 bases, there was a span of 16 bases. CDR1 is SQVTM, CDR2 ANQGSEA, per germline. The CDR3 sequence is CSVEDNFAELAFF. The CDR3 nucleotides are TGCAGCGTTGAAGATAACTTCGCCGAGTTGGCTTTCTTT. Full variable domain (missing parts from reference TRBV29-1 and TRBJ1-1): SAVISQKPSRDICQRGTSLTIQCQVDSQVTMMFWYRQQPGQSLTLIATANQGSEATYESGFVIDKFPISRPNLTFSTLTVSNMSPEDSSIYLCSVEDNFAELAFFGQGTRLTVV.

The chain is built from TRBV4-1 and TRBJ2-7, with 12 bases lining up with TRBD2. Germline V gene data show CDR1 as MGHRA and CDR2 as YSYEKL. The CDR3 covers 15 residues. The V gene end was trimmed by 5 bases and the J gene end by 9 bases; junction bases not matched to a gene: 11. The chain's CDR3 is CASSETRGLAGTQYF. The DNA of the CDR3 is TGCGCCAGCAGCGAAACGCGGGGACTAGCGGGTACGCAGTACTTC.

The chain recombines TRBV28 with TRBJ1-1; maybe TRBD1 (5 bases). With 5 bases removed from V and 1 base from J, the gap between germline ends came to 11 bases. Germline-derived CDR1 and CDR2 are MDHEN and SYDVKM. The CDR3 sequence is 14 residues long. The CDR3 coding sequence is TGTGCCAGCAGTCGGCAGGGTGAGAACACTGAAGCTTTCTTT. It is translated as CASSRQGENTEAFF.